One TCR beta chain is described in this entry. Its antigen is not known. The record originates from a study of cytomegalovirus exposure and HLA in healthy donors. Notes on the study in general: The authors later found TCR association rates varying by HLA locus, with DRB1 most and HLA-C fewest. Being productive about 87% or about 30% of the time was typical of most TCR beta V segments in an earlier analysis.

The PCR contained 60 Vbeta and 13 Jbeta primers. In the original analysis: Counted up in a later analysis, unique TCR beta chains came to 65 million to 100 million, with 9.5 million to 13 million shared. TCRdb's copy holds only in-frame clones and misses some; the assay was immunoSEQ multiplex PCR. D and trimming come from the DNA, and the V and J calls and clone size come from that table. This table holds 95,000 to 100,000 clones, around four fifths found once. Sequences were obtained from PBMCs. The origin of this receptor is a man aged 35-49 years in good health and CMV-seronegative.

Here the CDR3 reads CASSGGQGTLRAQHF. CDR3 DNA sequence: TGTGCCAGCAGTGGGGGACAGGGCACGCTACGGGCCCAGCATTTT. The rearrangement links TRBV6-1 to TRBJ1-5; 9 bases align to TRBD1. The junction had 12 bases not matched to a gene; V was cut back by 4 bases and J by 11 bases. The CDR3 sequence is 15 residues long. Germline V gene sequence: CDR1 MNHNS, CDR2 SASEGT.